This is a list of T cell receptor beta chains from one sample in a study of OX40 agonist ivuxolimab in advanced cancers. Generated by immunoSEQ multiplex PCR, the TCRdb table keeps only in-frame clones and is missing some. The sample has about 65,000 clones; 87% are singletons. Sequenced material: CD4+ or CD8+ T cells sorted from blood, taken in a trial of the OX40 agonist ivuxolimab. All receptors come from an adult with an advanced solid tumor such as melanoma, head and neck, liver or kidney cancer. Each CDR3 is given with its conserved first and last residue. D genes are given only for firm matches.

V	J	D	CDR3
TRBV5-1	TRBJ2-1	NA	CASSLDPGSSYNEQFF
TRBV30	TRBJ2-5	TRBD2	CAWSMTSGLRETQYF
TRBV7-8	TRBJ1-4	NA	CASSHLTETNEKLFF
TRBV11-2	TRBJ1-6	TRBD1	CASSPLPGQGSSPLHF
TRBV11-2	TRBJ1-2	NA	CASSLSGTGLYGYTF
TRBV6-5	TRBJ1-1	NA	CASSSFGRSEAFF
TRBV10-1	TRBJ2-3	NA	CASSDDRLTDTQYF
TRBV7-2	TRBJ1-2	NA	CASSLTSGYYGYTF
TRBV5-1	TRBJ2-5	NA	CASSLGGQETQYF
TRBV2	TRBJ2-7	TRBD1	CASSGDSYEQYF
TRBV9	TRBJ2-3	NA	CASSVIRADTQYF
TRBV15	TRBJ2-5	NA	CATSRDIGEETQYF
TRBV6-6	TRBJ2-7	NA	CASSGDPTLYEQYF
TRBV6-1	TRBJ1-6	NA	CASSEGFMGNSPLHF
TRBV29-1	TRBJ2-6	NA	CSVVGDRGANVLTF
TRBV6-1	TRBJ1-6	NA	CASIKDSYNSPLHF
TRBV11-3	TRBJ2-7	TRBD1	CASSSGQGLVEQYF
TRBV6-1	TRBJ2-3	NA	CASSEIESHGTDTQYF
TRBV27	TRBJ1-4	NA	CASSFWASRAVANEKLFF
TRBV7-6	TRBJ2-3	NA	CASSSLYGVGTDTQYF
TRBV18	TRBJ1-4	NA	CASSRGHDGEKLFF
TRBV5-1	TRBJ2-7	NA	CASSFLGYEQYF
TRBV19	TRBJ2-4	NA	CASSQLGTFNIQYF
TRBV5-6	TRBJ1-6	NA	CASSPEGVRPLHF
TRBV5-1	TRBJ1-3	NA	CASSSRVPGNTIYF